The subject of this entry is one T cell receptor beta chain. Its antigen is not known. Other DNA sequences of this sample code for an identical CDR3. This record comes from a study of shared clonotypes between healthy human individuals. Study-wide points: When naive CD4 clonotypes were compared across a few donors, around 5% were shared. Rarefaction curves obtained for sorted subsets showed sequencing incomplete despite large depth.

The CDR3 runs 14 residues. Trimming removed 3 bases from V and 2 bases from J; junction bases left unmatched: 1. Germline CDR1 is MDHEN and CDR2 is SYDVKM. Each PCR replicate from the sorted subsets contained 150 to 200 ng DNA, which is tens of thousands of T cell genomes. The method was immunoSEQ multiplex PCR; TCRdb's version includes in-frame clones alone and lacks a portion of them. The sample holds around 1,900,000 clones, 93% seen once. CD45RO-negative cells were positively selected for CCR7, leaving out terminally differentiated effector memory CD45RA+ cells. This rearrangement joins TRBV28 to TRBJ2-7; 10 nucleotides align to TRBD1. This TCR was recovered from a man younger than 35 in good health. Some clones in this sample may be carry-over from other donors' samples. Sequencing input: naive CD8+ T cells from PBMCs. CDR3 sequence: CASSFGTGAYEQYF. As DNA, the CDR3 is TGTGCCAGCAGTTTCGGGACAGGGGCCTACGAGCAGTACTTC.